Reported below is one TCR beta chain. This sample's time point: pretreatment peripheral blood. Each PCR had synthetic TCR analog templates added to it as a spike-in. Here immunoSEQ multiplex PCR was the method, and the copy in TCRdb shows in-frame clones only, minus some. The profile shows more than 55,000 clones, roughly four fifths of them singletons. The data derive from a study of PD-L1 blockade in urothelial cancer. Overall study context: Atezolizumab was started by patients in the mid-2010s at 1,200 mg intravenously every 3 weeks. Earlier, patients had received 0 to 3 chemotherapy regimens. Analyzed time points were 3 weeks (second dose) and 6 weeks after therapy began.

Germline V gene sequence: CDR1 SGDLS, CDR2 YYNGEE. This CDR3 region has 13 residues. Between the trimmed V and J ends, which lost 0 bases and 5 bases, there was a span of 6 bases. The chain joins TRBV9 to TRBJ2-1; D is ambiguous. Sequencing used PBMCs, obtained around atezolizumab (anti-PD-L1) treatment. This clonotype was obtained from a man between 65 and 85 years old with urothelial cancer. Written as DNA, the CDR3 is TGTGCCAGCAGCGTAGCTCTCCACAATGAGCAGTTCTTC. It translates to CASSVALHNEQFF.